The TCR beta chain under discussion was sequenced for a study of cytomegalovirus exposure and HLA in healthy donors. Study background: When 398 donors were genotyped, roughly 82% of them were found to fall in the Caucasian-associated ancestry cluster.

Researchers ran the PCR with 60 Vbeta and 13 Jbeta primers. TCRdb's copy holds only in-frame clones and misses some; the assay was immunoSEQ multiplex PCR. Here the sample spans about 190,000 clones, approximately 82% being singletons. The CDR3 loop spans 15 amino acids. From germline, CDR1 is SGHTA and CDR2 FQGNSA. The ends were cut back, 5 bases at V and 3 bases at J, with 14 bases in the middle. This clone has a handful of counts. The antigen remains unidentified. The study's findings and limits: Accurate predictions that matched the HLA-A and HLA-B alleles of most subjects were reportedly made from TCR beta sequences. The study flagged fewer than 200 TCR beta chains as cytomegalovirus-associated. A later analysis reportedly identified an Asian-associated ancestry cluster as carrying fewer N-insertions than the roughly 670-donor mean.

This chain links TRBV7-2 with TRBJ1-5; unclear D gene. The TCR originated in a woman aged 18-30 years in good health and CMV-seronegative. The sequenced material came from PBMCs. The CDR3 DNA sequence: TGTGCCAGCAGCCTCACCCCCGCACACAATCAGCCCCAGCATTTT. Its translation is CASSLTPAHNQPQHF.